A selection of T cell receptor beta chains follows, all from one sample in a study of regulatory T cells in long-lasting Graves disease. Each CDR3 protein is one row after TCRdb ran MiXCR on the multiplex PCR reads. The repertoire holds about 440,000 distinct CDR3 sequences, with about 15% as singletons. The sample was also linked to a second study, of T cells in Graves' hyperthyroidism and ophthalmopathy.

The specimen comprised peripheral blood mononuclear cells (PBMCs), sampled at new diagnosis, from a patient treated with antithyroid drugs. The receptors were sampled from a woman between 25 and 40 years old with Graves disease. Each CDR3 is given with its conserved first and last residue. D genes are given only for firm matches. Some rows mark clone size as missing; the rest say once, few, many or name a class of expanded clone.

D gene	clone size	V gene	J gene	CDR3 protein	CDR3 DNA
.	.	TRBV12-3/TRBV12-4	TRBJ2-7	CASSPEISPRVEQYF	TGTGCCAGCAGTCCAGAGATCTCCCCTCGGGTCGAGCAGTACTTC
TRBD1	many	TRBV24-1	TRBJ2-3	CATSDPGTGAQYF	TGTGCCACCAGTGATCCCGGGACAGGAGCGCAGTATTTT
.	few	TRBV28	TRBJ1-3	CASSPTASSGNTIYF	TGTGCCAGCAGTCCCACAGCCAGCTCTGGAAACACCATATATTTT
TRBD2	.	TRBV13	TRBJ2-6	CASSSPASGTGANVLTF	TGTGCCAGCAGCTCCCCGGCTAGCGGGACTGGGGCCAACGTCCTGACTTTC
TRBD1	many	TRBV20-1	TRBJ2-3	CSAKPGDRVASDTQYF	TGCAGTGCCAAACCAGGGGACAGGGTAGCCTCAGATACGCAGTATTTT
TRBD2	many	TRBV3-1	TRBJ2-3	CASSPRLAGENTQYF	TGTGCCAGCAGCCCCCGACTAGCGGGAGAGAATACGCAGTATTTT
.	.	TRBV9	TRBJ2-7	CASSVLGSGAYEQYF	TGTGCCAGCAGCGTGCTCGGGAGTGGGGCCTACGAGCAGTACTTC
TRBD1	.	TRBV5-6	TRBJ2-4	CASSLVVGDSLGDQKNIQYF	TGTGCCAGCAGCTTGGTTGTTGGGGACAGTCTTGGGGACCAAAAAAACATTCAGTACTTC
TRBD1	few	TRBV15	TRBJ2-7	CATSSGHRGLTYEQYF	TGTGCCACCAGCAGTGGTCACAGGGGGCTAACCTACGAGCAGTACTTC
.	few	TRBV7-9	TRBJ1-5	CAVEHGFQGIGNQPQHF	TGTGCCGTCGAGCATGGGTTCCAGGGCATAGGCAATCAGCCCCAGCATTTT
.	many	TRBV29-1	TRBJ1-1	CSDGDSWGMDEAFF	TGCAGCGACGGCGACAGTTGGGGAATGGATGAAGCTTTCTTT
.	.	TRBV7-9	TRBJ2-7	CASSLGMVGYEQYF	TGTGCCAGCAGCTTAGGCATGGTTGGTTACGAGCAGTACTTC
TRBD1	.	TRBV28	TRBJ2-5	CASSSDRGRKTQYF	TGTGCCAGCAGCTCCGACAGGGGGCGAAAGACCCAGTACTTC
.	.	TRBV9	TRBJ1-2	CASSPRGGAPQGGYTF	TGTGCCAGCAGCCCCCGTGGGGGTGCCCCCCAGGGTGGCTACACCTTC
TRBD2	many	TRBV11-2	TRBJ2-2	CASSLVTSGSGELFF	TGTGCCAGCAGCTTAGTTACTAGCGGGAGTGGGGAGCTGTTTTTT
.	.	TRBV9	TRBJ1-4	CASSVAPQLPATNEKLFF	TGTGCCAGCAGCGTAGCTCCCCAGCTACCCGCAACTAATGAAAAACTGTTTTTT
TRBD1	many	TRBV9	TRBJ2-5	CASSVADRRVRETQYF	TGTGCCAGCAGCGTAGCGGACAGGCGGGTTCGGGAGACCCAGTACTTC
TRBD2	.	TRBV5-5	TRBJ2-3	CESGGSTDTQYF	TGTGAATCGGGGGGGAGCACAGATACGCAGTATTTT
.	many	TRBV6-1	TRBJ2-4	CASIHTLAKNIQYF	TGTGCCAGCATTCACACTTTAGCCAAAAACATTCAGTACTTC
.	many	TRBV24-1	TRBJ2-3	CATSDVGFRGDTQYF	TGTGCCACCAGTGACGTGGGATTTAGGGGCGATACGCAGTATTTT
.	many	TRBV27	TRBJ1-1	CASRQGNTEAFF	TGTGCCAGCAGGCAGGGGAACACTGAAGCTTTCTTT
.	many	TRBV12-3/TRBV12-4	TRBJ2-4	CASSKTGNIQYF	TGTGCCAGCAGTAAGACAGGAAACATTCAGTACTTC
.	many	TRBV11-2	TRBJ1-2	CASEEGAVPLGYTF	TGTGCCAGCGAAGAAGGGGCCGTCCCGCTTGGCTACACCTTC
.	many	TRBV7-8	TRBJ1-2	CASSSTGYGYTF	TGTGCCAGCAGCTCCACAGGGTATGGCTACACCTTC
.	many	TRBV28	TRBJ2-1	CASSSGRGEQFF	TGTGCCAGCAGTTCTGGCCGTGGTGAGCAGTTCTTC
TRBD2	few	TRBV9	TRBJ2-3	CASSVTSGRLNTDTQYF	TGTGCCAGCAGCGTGACTAGCGGGAGACTCAACACAGATACGCAGTATTTT
.	many	TRBV10-3	TRBJ2-1	CAISDRLLTANEQFF	TGTGCCATCAGTGATAGACTCCTAACAGCCAATGAGCAGTTCTTC
.	.	TRBV19	TRBJ2-3	CASSMGKYSTDTQYF	TGTGCCAGTAGTATGGGGAAGTATAGCACAGATACGCAGTATTTT
.	few	TRBV14	TRBJ2-1	CASSQDRSGYNEQFF	TGTGCCAGCAGCCAAGATCGGAGCGGTTACAATGAGCAGTTCTTC
.	.	TRBV30	TRBJ2-5	CAWSVGGGGETQYF	TGTGCCTGGAGTGTAGGAGGAGGTGGGGAGACCCAGTACTTC
.	.	TRBV6-1	TRBJ2-3	CASRRETDTQYF	TGTGCCAGCCGCCGCGAGACAGATACGCAGTATTTT
TRBD1	.	TRBV7-6	TRBJ2-1	CASTDRAYEQFF	TGTGCCAGTACGGACAGGGCTTACGAGCAGTTCTTC
.	few	TRBV5-1	TRBJ2-2	CASAPGPLTGPNTGELFF	TGCGCCAGCGCCCCGGGGCCTCTGACAGGTCCGAACACCGGGGAGCTGTTTTTT
TRBD2	few	TRBV19	TRBJ2-1	CASLPSPHSGGSYNEQFF	TGTGCCAGTCTACCCTCCCCCCATAGCGGGGGCTCCTACAATGAGCAGTTCTTC
.	many	TRBV6-2/TRBV6-3	TRBJ2-1	CASTHLGADGEQFF	TGTGCCAGCACCCACCTGGGGGCCGACGGTGAGCAGTTCTTC
TRBD2	many	TRBV24-1	TRBJ2-2	CATSDLQREGTGELFF	TGTGCCACCAGTGATTTGCAGCGGGAAGGCACCGGGGAGCTGTTTTTT
TRBD2	few	TRBV29-1	TRBJ2-3	CSGLAAATDTQYF	TGCAGCGGACTAGCGGCCGCCACAGATACGCAGTATTTT
TRBD2	.	TRBV5-1	TRBJ2-3	CASSLGDYPITDTQYF	TGTGCCAGCAGCCTGGGGGACTACCCCATCACAGATACGCAGTATTTT
TRBD1	few	TRBV20-1	TRBJ2-1	CSAVRDRAINEQFF	TGCAGTGCTGTCCGGGACAGGGCCATCAATGAGCAGTTCTTC
.	.	TRBV5-4	TRBJ2-2	CASSLAQEGRTGELFF	TGTGCCAGCAGCTTGGCTCAGGAGGGAAGGACCGGGGAGCTGTTTTTT
.	.	TRBV6-1	TRBJ2-1	CASSGQEIHNEQFF	TGTGCCAGCAGTGGCCAAGAAATACACAATGAGCAGTTCTTC
TRBD1	few	TRBV9	TRBJ1-1	CASSSQTGAGTEAFF	TGTGCCAGCAGCTCCCAGACAGGGGCCGGCACTGAAGCTTTCTTT
.	.	TRBV29-1	TRBJ1-4	CSVTGQYGATNEKLFF	TGCAGCGTGACCGGACAGTATGGTGCAACTAATGAAAAACTGTTTTTT
.	few	TRBV7-6	TRBJ2-1	CASSFEGPYEQFF	TGTGCCAGCAGCTTTGAGGGCCCCTATGAGCAGTTCTTC
.	many	TRBV3-1	TRBJ2-4	CASSQEGTTTLNIQYF	TGTGCCAGCAGCCAAGAAGGGACCACAACCTTAAACATTCAGTACTTC
.	few	TRBV19	TRBJ2-1	CASSFISYGGNEQFF	TGTGCCAGTAGTTTCATATCCTACGGCGGCAATGAGCAGTTCTTC
TRBD1	many	TRBV12-3/TRBV12-4	TRBJ1-2	CASSPGQGSGYTF	TGTGCCAGCAGTCCCGGACAGGGTAGTGGCTACACCTTC
.	.	TRBV11-2	TRBJ2-7	CASSSASAEQYF	TGTGCCAGCAGCTCCGCCTCAGCCGAGCAGTACTTC
TRBD2	few	TRBV9	TRBJ2-2	CASSVEGGLAGGNTGELFF	TGTGCCAGCAGCGTAGAGGGGGGACTAGCGGGAGGAAACACCGGGGAGCTGTTTTTT
.	many	TRBV20-1	TRBJ1-4	CSADDGNEKLFF	TGCAGTGCTGACGACGGGAATGAAAAACTGTTTTTT
.	many	TRBV30	TRBJ1-2	CAWSAGLRYGYTF	TGTGCCTGGAGTGCGGGACTCCGCTATGGCTACACCTTC
TRBD1	many	TRBV7-9	TRBJ1-4	CASGWDRGNEKLFF	TGTGCCAGCGGATGGGACAGGGGCAATGAAAAACTGTTTTTT